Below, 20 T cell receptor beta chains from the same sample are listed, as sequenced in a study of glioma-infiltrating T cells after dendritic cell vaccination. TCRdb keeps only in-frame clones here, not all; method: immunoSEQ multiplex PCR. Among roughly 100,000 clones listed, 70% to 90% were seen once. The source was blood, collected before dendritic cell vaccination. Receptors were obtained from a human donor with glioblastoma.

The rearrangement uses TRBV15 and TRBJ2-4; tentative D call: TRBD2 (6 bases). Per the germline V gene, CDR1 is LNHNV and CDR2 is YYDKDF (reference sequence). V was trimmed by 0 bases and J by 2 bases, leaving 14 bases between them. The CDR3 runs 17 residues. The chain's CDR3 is CATSRDRAGRSKNIQYF. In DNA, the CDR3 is TGTGCCACCAGCAGAGATCGGGCAGGGAGGTCCAAAAACATTCAGTACTTC.

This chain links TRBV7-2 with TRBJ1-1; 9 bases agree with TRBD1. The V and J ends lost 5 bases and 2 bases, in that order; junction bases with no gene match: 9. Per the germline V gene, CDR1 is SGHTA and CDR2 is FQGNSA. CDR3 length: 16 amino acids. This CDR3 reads CASSPPTGGFNTEAFF. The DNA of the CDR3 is TGTGCCAGCAGCCCCCCGACAGGGGGGTTTAACACTGAAGCTTTCTTT.

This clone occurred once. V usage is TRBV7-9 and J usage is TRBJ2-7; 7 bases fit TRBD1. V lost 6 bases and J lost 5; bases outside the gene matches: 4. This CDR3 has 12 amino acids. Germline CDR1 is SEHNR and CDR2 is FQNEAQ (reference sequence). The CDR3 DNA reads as TGTGCCAGCAGTCCAGACAGGGACGAGCAGTACTTC. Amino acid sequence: CASSPDRDEQYF.

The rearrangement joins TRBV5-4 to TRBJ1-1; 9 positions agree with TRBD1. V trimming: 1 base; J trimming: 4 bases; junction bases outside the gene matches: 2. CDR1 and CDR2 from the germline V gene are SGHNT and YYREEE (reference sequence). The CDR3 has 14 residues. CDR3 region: CASSLTTGGTEAFF. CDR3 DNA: TGTGCCAGCAGCTTGACGACAGGGGGCACTGAAGCTTTCTTT.

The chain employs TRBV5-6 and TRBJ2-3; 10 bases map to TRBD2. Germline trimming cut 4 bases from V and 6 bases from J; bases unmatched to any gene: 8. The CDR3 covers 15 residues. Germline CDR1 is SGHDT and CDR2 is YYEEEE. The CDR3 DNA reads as TGTGCCAGCAGCACCAAACTAGCGGGAACTGATACGCAGTATTTT. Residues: CASSTKLAGTDTQYF.

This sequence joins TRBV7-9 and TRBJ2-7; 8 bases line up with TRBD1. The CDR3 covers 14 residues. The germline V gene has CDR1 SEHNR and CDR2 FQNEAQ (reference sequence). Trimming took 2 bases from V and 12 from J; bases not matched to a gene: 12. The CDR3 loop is CASSLTGPTGETYF. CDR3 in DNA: TGTGCCAGCAGCTTAACGGGACCGACAGGGGAGACGTACTTC.

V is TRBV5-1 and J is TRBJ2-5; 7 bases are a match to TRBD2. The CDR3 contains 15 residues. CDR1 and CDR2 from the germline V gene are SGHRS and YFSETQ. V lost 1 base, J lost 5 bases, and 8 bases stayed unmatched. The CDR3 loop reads CASSLMGPGGETQYF. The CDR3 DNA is TGCGCCAGCAGCTTGATGGGTCCCGGGGGGGAGACCCAGTACTTC.

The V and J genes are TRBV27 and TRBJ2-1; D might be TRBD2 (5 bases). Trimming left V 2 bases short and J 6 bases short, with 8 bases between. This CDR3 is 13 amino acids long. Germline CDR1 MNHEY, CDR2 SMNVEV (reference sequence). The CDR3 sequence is CASSLSGVNEQFF. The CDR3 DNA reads TGTGCCAGCAGTTTAAGCGGAGTCAATGAGCAGTTCTTC.

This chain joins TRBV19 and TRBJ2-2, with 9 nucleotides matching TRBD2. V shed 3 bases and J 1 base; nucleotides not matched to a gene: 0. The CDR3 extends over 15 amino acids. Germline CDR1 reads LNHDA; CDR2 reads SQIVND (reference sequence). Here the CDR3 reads CASSMRGGNTGELFF. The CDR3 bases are TGTGCCAGTAGTATGCGGGGGGGGAACACCGGGGAGCTGTTTTTT.

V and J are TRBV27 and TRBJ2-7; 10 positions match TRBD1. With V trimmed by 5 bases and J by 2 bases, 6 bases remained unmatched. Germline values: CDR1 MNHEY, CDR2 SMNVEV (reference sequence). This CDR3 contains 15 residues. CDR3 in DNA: TGTGCCAGCAGTCCGGGACAGGGGATTGCCTACGAGCAGTACTTC. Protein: CASSPGQGIAYEQYF.

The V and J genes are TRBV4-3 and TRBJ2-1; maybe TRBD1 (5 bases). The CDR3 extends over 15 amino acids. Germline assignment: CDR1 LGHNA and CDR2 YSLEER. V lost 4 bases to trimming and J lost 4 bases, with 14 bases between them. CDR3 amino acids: CASSLPLKGYNEQFF. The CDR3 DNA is TGCGCCAGCAGCCTCCCCCTTAAGGGGTACAATGAGCAGTTCTTC.

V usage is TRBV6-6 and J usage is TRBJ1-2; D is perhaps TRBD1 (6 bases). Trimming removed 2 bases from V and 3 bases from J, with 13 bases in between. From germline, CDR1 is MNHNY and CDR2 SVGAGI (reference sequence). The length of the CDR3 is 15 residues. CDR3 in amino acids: CASSYEGGADYGYTF. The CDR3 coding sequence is TGTGCCAGCAGTTACGAGGGGGGGGCGGACTATGGCTACACCTTC.

Here the CDR3 DNA reads TGTGCCAGCAGCGCCCGCCGGCGGGGTAGTTACGAGCAGTACTTC. This codes for CASSARRRGSYEQYF. This chain connects TRBV7-2 to TRBJ2-7, with D perhaps matching TRBD2 (6 bases). Germline-derived CDR1 and CDR2 are SGHTA and FQGNSA. Deletions cut 5 bases from V and 4 bases from J, with 18 bases between. This CDR3 has 15 residues. Combining the CDR3 with reference TRBV7-2 and TRBJ2-7 gives the whole variable domain GAGVSQSPSNKVTEKGKDVELRCDPISGHTALYWYRQSLGQGLEFLIYFQGNSAPDKSGLPSDRFSAERTGGSVSTLTIQRTQQEDSAVYLCASSARRRGSYEQYFGPGTRLTVT.

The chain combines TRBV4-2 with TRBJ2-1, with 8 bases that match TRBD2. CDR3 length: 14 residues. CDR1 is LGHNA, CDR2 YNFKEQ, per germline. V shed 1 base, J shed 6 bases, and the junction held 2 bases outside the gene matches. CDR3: CASSQVAGSNEQFF. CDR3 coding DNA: TGTGCCAGCAGCCAAGTAGCGGGGTCCAATGAGCAGTTCTTC.

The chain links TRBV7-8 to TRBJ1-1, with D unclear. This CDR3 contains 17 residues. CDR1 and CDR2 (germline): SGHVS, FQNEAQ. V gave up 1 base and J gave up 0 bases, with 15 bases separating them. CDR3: CASSLDTAEGMNTEAFF. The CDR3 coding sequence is TGTGCCAGCAGCTTAGATACGGCTGAGGGTATGAACACTGAAGCTTTCTTT.

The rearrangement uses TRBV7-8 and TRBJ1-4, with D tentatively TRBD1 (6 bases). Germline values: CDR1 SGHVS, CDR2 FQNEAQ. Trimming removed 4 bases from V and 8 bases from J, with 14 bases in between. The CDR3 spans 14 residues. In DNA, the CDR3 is TGTGCCAGCAGCTACGGTGGGGGCCGAGAAAAACTGTTTTTT. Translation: CASSYGGGREKLFF.

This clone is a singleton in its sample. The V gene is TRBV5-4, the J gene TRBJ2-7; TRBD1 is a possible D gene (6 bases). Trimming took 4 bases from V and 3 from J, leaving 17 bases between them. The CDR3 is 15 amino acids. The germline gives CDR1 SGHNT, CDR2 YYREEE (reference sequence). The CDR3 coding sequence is TGTGCCAGCAGCCTAAGAGGGACACTTAACTACGAGCAGTACTTC. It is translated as CASSLRGTLNYEQYF. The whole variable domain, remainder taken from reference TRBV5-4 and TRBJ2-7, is ETGVTQSPTHLIKTRGQQVTLRCSSQSGHNTVSWYQQALGQGPQFIFQYYREEENGRGNFPPRFSGLQFPNYSSELNVNALELDDSALYLCASSLRGTLNYEQYFGPGTRLTVT.

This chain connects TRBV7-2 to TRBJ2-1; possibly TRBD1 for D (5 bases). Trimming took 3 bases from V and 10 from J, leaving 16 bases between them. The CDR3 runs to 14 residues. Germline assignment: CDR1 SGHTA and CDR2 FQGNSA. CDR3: CASSLTNHQGEQFF. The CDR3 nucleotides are TGTGCCAGCAGCTTGACGAATCATCAGGGAGAGCAGTTCTTC.

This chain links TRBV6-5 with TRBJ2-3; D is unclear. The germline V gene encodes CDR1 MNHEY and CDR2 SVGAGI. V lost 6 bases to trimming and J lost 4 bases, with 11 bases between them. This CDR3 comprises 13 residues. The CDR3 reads CASRERRADTQYF. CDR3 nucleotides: TGTGCCAGCAGAGAGCGTCGAGCAGATACGCAGTATTTT.

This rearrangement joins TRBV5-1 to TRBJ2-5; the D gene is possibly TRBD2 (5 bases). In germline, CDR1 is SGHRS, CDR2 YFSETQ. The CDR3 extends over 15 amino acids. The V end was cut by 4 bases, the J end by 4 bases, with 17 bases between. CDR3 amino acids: CASSKDFPGGETQYF. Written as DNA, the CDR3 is TGCGCCAGCAGCAAGGACTTCCCGGGCGGAGAGACCCAGTACTTC. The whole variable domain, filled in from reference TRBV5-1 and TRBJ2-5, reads KAGVTQTPRYLIKTRGQQVTLSCSPISGHRSVSWYQQTPGQGLQFLFEYFSETQRNKGNFPGRFSGRQFSNSRSEMNVSTLELGDSALYLCASSKDFPGGETQYFGPGTRLLVL.